This T cell receptor (beta chain) was captured by sequencing in a study of T-cell reconstitution after alpha-beta-depleted transplantation in children. For this clonotype: The target antigen is unknown.

As it was prepared, the TCRbeta library received unique molecular identifiers. TCRdb redid the calling of the PCR reads with MiXCR, one entry per CDR3 protein. The sample carries some 290,000 distinct CDR3 sequences, 23% recorded once. V lost 7 bases, J lost 4 bases, and 11 bases lay in between. The CDR3 is 13 residues long. Study-level points and caveats: Some patients' high day-60 TCRbeta diversity was attributed to recipient cells surviving conditioning. The study reportedly traced alpha-beta T cells about two months after transplant to several hundred expanded graft clones. Newly generated T cells supplied most T-cell counts and diversity one year post-transplant.

The sequencing here drew on PBMCs, mostly from graft donor cells, taken 180 days after TCRalphabeta/CD19-depleted stem cell transplant. This receptor was identified in a male patient younger than 18 who had a stem cell transplant for acute lymphoblastic leukemia, so the T cells may come from the graft donor. V usage is TRBV6-7 and J usage is TRBJ2-1; no clear D gene. TRBV6-7 is classed as an ORF, of uncertain function. CDR3 residues: CASIPMGYNEQFF. Written as DNA, the CDR3 is TGTGCCAGCATCCCGATGGGGTACAATGAGCAGTTCTTC.